The clone carrying this TCR beta chain came up many times. Its specificity is unknown. These data come from a study of T cell repertoires in cytomegalovirus infection. About the study: Evidence of both CMV infection and a matching HLA type came from public TCR beta signatures.

Overall study results and limits: Cumulative frequency (of public TCR beta family members) identified carriers of CMV plus the relevant HLA. HLA-C-restricted TCR beta clonotypes specific for CMV led the ex vivo response.

TCRdb recomputed calls from the reads with MiXCR, one row per CDR3 protein. The sample includes 150,000 to 200,000 distinct CDR3 sequences, 13% to 15% of them seen just once. Trimming left V 2 bases short and J 0 bases short, with 13 bases between. CDR1 and CDR2 from the germline V gene are SGHTA and FQGNSA. The CDR3 consists of 16 residues. The clonotype originates from a human donor in good health (CMV status not recorded). Some clones in this sample may be carry-over from other donors' samples. Sequences were obtained from PBMCs. The chain joins TRBV7-2 to TRBJ1-2; D unresolved. The CDR3 coding sequence is TGTGCCAGCAGCTTATCCCGACACCCTTCTAACTATGGCTACACCTTC. Amino acid sequence: CASSLSRHPSNYGYTF. Full variable domain (outside the CDR3, taken from reference TRBV7-2 and TRBJ1-2): GAGVSQSPSNKVTEKGKDVELRCDPISGHTALYWYRQSLGQGLEFLIYFQGNSAPDKSGLPSDRFSAERTGGSVSTLTIQRTQQEDSAVYLCASSLSRHPSNYGYTFGSGTRLTVV.